The 29 T cell receptor beta chains in this list originate from one sample, sequenced in a study of tumor-infiltrating lymphocytes in primary liver carcinoma. Synthesis of TCR beta cDNA was carried out from around 500 ng total RNA with a constant-region primer. Amplification in three nested multiplex PCR rounds with slightly modified ARM-PCR gave rise to TCR beta libraries. TRBV1-TRBV30 forward primers paired with a C-beta reverse primer were used in the first two PCR rounds, which ran approximately 10 cycles each. Each CDR3 protein is one row after TCRdb ran MiXCR on the multiplex PCR reads. This table has roughly 330,000 distinct CDR3 sequences, almost 65% appearing once. In addition to blood RNA drawn from unsorted whole blood, germline DNA was extracted. The specimen was peripheral blood. These receptors all stem from a man aged 35-49 years with primary liver carcinoma and hepatitis B virus infection.

With respect to this clonotype: This may stem from a read error, because a much larger clone lies one nucleotide away. The V gene is TRBV6-5, the J gene TRBJ2-3, with D possibly being TRBD2 (5 bases). The ends were cut back, 2 bases at V and 2 bases at J, with 11 bases in the middle. CDR3 length: 15 residues. Germline CDR1 and CDR2: MNHEY and SVGAGI. Here the CDR3 DNA reads TGTGCCAGCAGTTACGAGCGGCGGACCACAGATACGCAGTATTTT. This encodes CASSYERRTTDTQYF.

This clonotype showed up many times. The chain carries TRBV6-1 and TRBJ1-5, with D hard to call. CDR1 and CDR2 from the germline V gene are MNHNS and SASEGT. The V end lost 6 bases, the J end lost 6 bases, and 12 bases lay between the germline ends. The CDR3 length is 13 residues. The CDR3 DNA follows: TGTGCCAGCAGAAGGGATGGGGTTCAGCCCCAGCATTTT. This translates into CASRRDGVQPQHF.

This clonotype was found a few times. The chain recombines TRBV5-4 with TRBJ1-4; D uncertain. The CDR3 consists of 12 residues. The germline gives CDR1 SGHNT, CDR2 YYREEE (reference sequence). V dropped 0 bases and J dropped 8 bases, with 5 bases sitting between them. This CDR3 reads CASSLGGEKLFF. The CDR3 coding sequence is TGTGCCAGCAGCTTGGGAGGAGAAAAACTGTTTTTT. The full variable domain, in which reference TRBV5-4 and TRBJ1-4 provide the parts outside the CDR3, is ETGVTQSPTHLIKTRGQQVTLRCSSQSGHNTVSWYQQALGQGPQFIFQYYREEENGRGNFPPRFSGLQFPNYSSELNVNALELDDSALYLCASSLGGEKLFFGSGTQLSVL.

As to this clonotype: A junction end diverges from the germline sequence, so it may reflect a read error. The J gene is TRBJ2-7, the V gene TRBV11-2, with no clear D. The CDR3 covers 15 residues. Germline V gene lookup returns CDR1 SGHAT and CDR2 FQNNGV. Here the CDR3 reads CASSLGREPYYKQYF. The CDR3 DNA reads TGTGCCAGCAGCTTAGGACGTGAGCCTTACTACAAGCAGTACTTC.

The rearrangement joins TRBV5-1 to TRBJ2-1, with D perhaps TRBD1 or TRBD2 (5 bases each). Trimming took 0 bases from V and 6 from J, leaving 10 bases between them. Germline CDR1 and CDR2: SGHRS and YFSETQ. The CDR3 totals 14 residues. This CDR3 reads CASSLASGTNEQFF. In DNA, the CDR3 is TGCGCCAGCAGCTTGGCCTCGGGGACCAATGAGCAGTTCTTC.

Points on this clonotype: Being one base from a much bigger clone, this may be a read error. The chain employs TRBV6-6 and TRBJ2-7; no reliable D call. This CDR3 region has 12 residues. In germline, CDR1 is MNHNY, CDR2 SVGAGI (reference sequence). The CDR3 region is CASSYAAYEQCF. The DNA of the CDR3 is TGTGCCAGCAGTTACGCGGCCTACGAGCAGTGCTTC.

As regards this clonotype: One end of the junction varies from germline; a read error may be responsible. V gene TRBV11-2 combines with J gene TRBJ2-7; 9 bases are a match to TRBD1. The CDR3 is 14 amino acids. The V gene's germline CDR1 is SGHAT and CDR2 FQNNGV. The CDR3 nucleotides read TGTGCCAGCAGCTTACGGGGGACAGGGTACGAACAGTACTTC. This codes for CASSLRGTGYEQYF.

Concerning this clonotype: Being one base from a much bigger clone, this may be a read error. This chain uses TRBV10-2 with TRBJ2-5; the match to TRBD2 covers 7 bases. The V segment lost 6 bases and the J segment 5 bases; nucleotides outside the gene matches: 15. CDR1 is WSHSY, CDR2 SAAADI, per germline. This CDR3 region has 16 residues. CDR3 in amino acids: CASRGETSRNLETQYF. DNA of the CDR3: TGCGCCAGCAGGGGGGAGACTAGCAGGAATTTGGAGACCCAGTACTTC.

The chain combines TRBV2 with TRBJ1-1; D remains unclear. This CDR3 contains 11 residues. Germline V gene sequence: CDR1 SNHLY, CDR2 FYNNEI. V lost 6 bases to trimming and J lost 3 bases, with 5 bases between them. This CDR3 reads CASSRDTEAFF. The CDR3 bases are TGTGCCAGCAGCCGGGACACTGAAGCTTTCTTT.

This chain joins TRBV25-1 and TRBJ2-1, with no clear D. Looked up from germline, CDR1 is MGHDK and CDR2 is SYGVNS. Trimming removed 3 bases at V and 0 bases at J, with 6 bases between. This CDR3 comprises 14 residues. Written as DNA, the CDR3 is TGTGCCAGCAGTGACAGTTTCTCCTACAATGAGCAGTTCTTC. This encodes CASSDSFSYNEQFF. The full variable domain, in which reference TRBV25-1 and TRBJ2-1 provide the parts outside the CDR3, is EADIYQTPRYLVIGTGKKITLECSQTMGHDKMYWYQQDPGMELHLIHYSYGVNSTEKGDLSSESTVSRIRTEHFPLTLESARPSHTSQYLCASSDSFSYNEQFFGPGTRLTVL.

Comments on this clonotype: A read error is likely, as this CDR3 ends without the conserved phenylalanine or tryptophan. This chain connects TRBV11-2 to TRBJ2-1; D may match TRBD1 or TRBD2 (5 bases each). The CDR3 is made up of 17 amino acids. The germline CDR1 and CDR2 sequences are SGHAT and FQNNGV. The CDR3 spells CASSLVLGTGYYNEQFL. CDR3 DNA: TGTGCCAGCAGCTTAGTTCTCGGGACGGGTTACTACAATGAACAGTTCCTC.

Points on this clonotype: The junction departs from the called germline gene at one end, perhaps through a read error. The chain combines TRBV5-4 with TRBJ2-6, with 8 bases lining up with TRBD2. This CDR3 contains 21 residues. The germline V gene has CDR1 SGHNT and CDR2 YYREEE (reference sequence). CDR3: CVSSFGSLLSGSVSEANVMTF. The CDR3, as DNA: TGTGTCAGCAGCTTTGGCTCTTTACTCAGCGGGAGCGTTTCTGAGGCCAACGTCATGACTTTC.

Comment on this clonotype: This CDR3 is missing its conserved last phenylalanine or tryptophan, likely due to a read error. The chain is built from TRBV11-2 and TRBJ2-1, with D hard to call. The V end lost 5 bases, the J end lost 5 bases, and 19 bases lay between the germline ends. The germline gives CDR1 SGHAT, CDR2 FQNNGV. The CDR3 consists of 16 residues. The CDR3 nucleotides read TGTGCCAGCAGCCGAAACCGAACCCAGTTAAACAATGAGCAGTTCATC. Protein: CASSRNRTQLNNEQFI.

The chain is built from TRBV5-1 and TRBJ2-5, with 9 positions matching TRBD2. Germline V gene sequence: CDR1 SGHRS, CDR2 YFSETQ. V shed 0 bases, J shed 7 bases, and the junction held 7 bases outside the gene matches. The CDR3 has 15 residues. The CDR3 loop reads CASSLEVAGVVTQYF. The CDR3 bases are TGCGCCAGCAGCTTGGAGGTAGCGGGAGTGGTGACCCAGTACTTC.

This clonotype appeared once. An end of the junction differs from the germline gene, which may be a read error. The gene calls are TRBV11-1 and TRBJ2-1; no firm D call. Germline assignment: CDR1 SGHAT and CDR2 FQDESV (reference sequence). The length of the CDR3 is 12 residues. Here the CDR3 reads CASSLGFNGQFF. For the CDR3, the DNA is TGTGCCAGCAGCTTAGGGTTCAATGGGCAGTTCTTC. Full variable domain (remainder filled in from reference TRBV11-1 and TRBJ2-1): EAEVAQSPRYKITEKSQAVAFWCDPISGHATLYWYRQILGQGPELLVQFQDESVVDDSQLPKDRFSAERLKGVDSTLKIQPAELGDSAMYLCASSLGFNGQFFGPGTRLTVL.

As to this clonotype: The CDR3 ends on some other residue instead of the conserved phenylalanine or tryptophan, so this is likely a read error. This sequence joins TRBV11-2 and TRBJ2-1; 9 bases fit TRBD2. There are 16 residues in the CDR3. The germline V gene encodes CDR1 SGHAT and CDR2 FQNNGV. The CDR3: CASSTLAGSSYNEQFL. For the CDR3, the DNA is TGTGCCAGCAGCACGCTAGCGGGAAGCTCCTACAACGAGCAGTTCTTA.

The count of this clonotype is one. An end of the junction differs from the germline gene, which may be a read error. The chain carries TRBV11-1 and TRBJ2-1, with 7 bases aligning to TRBD2. CDR1 is SGHAT, CDR2 FQDESV, per germline (reference sequence). CDR3 length equals 15 residues. DNA for the CDR3: TGTGTCAGCAGTTTCGAGGGAGGGACTTACAATGAGCAGTTCTTC. Translated, it gives CVSSFEGGTYNEQFF.

This clonotype has more than one count but fewer than ten. At one end, the junction sequence differs from germline, possibly due to a read error. J is TRBJ2-7 and V is TRBV16; tentatively, D is TRBD1 (5 bases). Germline values: CDR1 KGHSY, CDR2 FQNENV. The length of the CDR3 is 11 residues. Written as DNA, the CDR3 is TGTGCCAGCAGCCAATTGAGCAGGGCTCACTTC. Residues: CASSQLSRAHF.

In regard to this clonotype: The junction departs from the called germline gene at one end, perhaps through a read error. The chain couples TRBV6-2 or TRBV6-3 to TRBJ1-5; D perhaps matches TRBD1 (6 bases). This CDR3 has 12 amino acids. The germline CDR1 and CDR2 sequences are MNHEY and SVGEGT. The CDR3 DNA sequence: TGTGCCAGCAGGGGGGGCATTCAGCCCCAGCGTTTT. Amino acid sequence: CASRGGIQPQRF.

The chain uses TRBV28 and TRBJ2-2; D remains ambiguous. This CDR3 region has 12 residues. V was cut by 7 bases and J by 1 base, with 4 bases left in between. In germline, CDR1 is MDHEN, CDR2 SYDVKM. As DNA, the CDR3 is TGTGCCAGCAAGGTGAACACCGGGGAGCTGTTTTTT. Protein product: CASKVNTGELFF.

The chain has TRBV11-1 and TRBJ2-3; 9 positions match TRBD2. Germline V gene lookup returns CDR1 SGHAT and CDR2 FQDESV (reference sequence). The J segment lost 12 bases and the V segment lost 9 bases, leaving 19 bases of the junction unmatched. The length of the CDR3 is 15 residues. CDR3 residues: CARSPGWSGRLIQYF. CDR3 nucleotides: TGTGCCAGGAGCCCCGGTTGGAGCGGGAGGTTGATTCAGTATTTT. Combining the CDR3 with reference TRBV11-1 and TRBJ2-3 gives the whole variable domain EAEVAQSPRYKITEKSQAVAFWCDPISGHATLYWYRQILGQGPELLVQFQDESVVDDSQLPKDRFSAERLKGVDSTLKIQPAELGDSAMYLCARSPGWSGRLIQYFGPGTRLTVL.

About this clonotype itself: A much bigger clone sits one base away, suggesting this may be a read error. The CDR3 end shows no conserved phenylalanine or tryptophan, and so a read error is likely. The chain links TRBV7-9 to TRBJ1-2; maybe TRBD1 (6 bases). Germline values: CDR1 SEHNR, CDR2 FQNEAQ (reference sequence). V shed 4 bases and J shed 2 bases, with 11 bases lying between them. This CDR3 is built from 14 residues. CDR3 region: CASSSGVLNYGYTL. CDR3 DNA: TGTGCCAGCAGCTCAGGGGTATTAAACTATGGCTACACCCTC.

A word on this clonotype: A much larger clone lies a single base off, so this may be a read error. Since no conserved phenylalanine or tryptophan closes the CDR3, a read error is the likely cause. The rearrangement links TRBV12-3 or TRBV12-4 to TRBJ2-7, with unresolved D. The CDR3 sequence is 12 residues long. V lost 3 bases and J lost 2, with 5 bases in between. The CDR3 DNA follows: TGTGCCAGCAGTTTTGGCGCCTACGAGCAGTACTCC. Its protein is CASSFGAYEQYS.

The chain recombines TRBV11-2 with TRBJ2-4, with TRBD2 matching over 7 bases. There are 14 residues in the CDR3. V was pared by 1 base and J by 7 bases, with 4 bases of the junction left unmatched. Germline loops: CDR1 SGHAT, CDR2 FQNNGV. DNA for the CDR3: TGTGCCAGCAGCTTAGCGGGGGGTCCGAACATTCAGTACTTC. It is translated as CASSLAGGPNIQYF.

This clonotype was observed many times. This chain joins TRBV11-2 and TRBJ2-2; weak D call: TRBD1 (5 bases). This CDR3 is built from 16 residues. V gave up 5 bases and J gave up 2 bases, with 15 bases separating them. Germline CDR1 is SGHAT and CDR2 is FQNNGV. CDR3 sequence reads: CASSRWGLINTGELFF. In DNA, the CDR3 is TGTGCCAGCAGCCGGTGGGGCCTTATTAACACCGGGGAGCTGTTTTTT.

This clonotype was recorded a few times. The rearrangement joins TRBV6-1 to TRBJ2-2, with TRBD2 identical over 9 bases. Germline trimming cut 1 base from V and 6 bases from J; bases unmatched to any gene: 9. Germline V gene lookup returns CDR1 MNHNS and CDR2 SASEGT. This CDR3 spans 17 amino acids. The CDR3 reads CASSEGILAGVAGELFF. The DNA for the CDR3 is TGTGCCAGCAGTGAAGGAATATTAGCGGGAGTGGCCGGGGAGCTGTTTTTT.

This clonotype appeared many times. This sequence joins TRBV11-3 and TRBJ2-4, with 7 bases that match TRBD1. Trimming removed 5 bases from V and 10 bases from J; junction bases left unmatched: 8. In germline, CDR1 is SGHNT, CDR2 YENEEA. This CDR3 region has 13 residues. CDR3 sequence: CASSPEGASIQYF. The CDR3, as DNA: TGTGCCAGCAGCCCCGAGGGGGCTTCTATTCAGTACTTC.

Only a few counts were recorded for this clonotype. At one end, the junction sequence differs from germline, possibly due to a read error. The V call is TRBV5-4, the J call TRBJ1-4, with TRBD1 identical over 9 bases. The CDR3 extends over 16 amino acids. CDR1 and CDR2 (germline): SGHNT, YYREEE (reference sequence). Here the CDR3 DNA reads TGTGCCAGCAGCTTGGGGGGACAGGGATCTAATGAAAAACTCTTTTTT. Its translation is CASSLGGQGSNEKLFF. Drawing the rest from reference TRBV5-4 and TRBJ1-4, the complete variable domain is ETGVTQSPTHLIKTRGQQVTLRCSSQSGHNTVSWYQQALGQGPQFIFQYYREEENGRGNFPPRFSGLQFPNYSSELNVNALELDDSALYLCASSLGGQGSNEKLFFGSGTQLSVL.

On this clonotype itself: This is likely a read error, given that the CDR3 carries no conserved phenylalanine or tryptophan at its end. The J gene is TRBJ2-5, the V gene TRBV6-1; no definite D call. Trimming shortened V by 2 bases and J by 2 bases, and 9 bases separated the two germline ends. Germline CDR1 reads MNHNS; CDR2 reads SASEGT. The CDR3 extends over 14 amino acids. The CDR3 is CASSENGVQETQYC. In DNA form, the CDR3 reads TGTGCCAGCAGTGAAAATGGCGTTCAAGAGACCCAGTACTGC.